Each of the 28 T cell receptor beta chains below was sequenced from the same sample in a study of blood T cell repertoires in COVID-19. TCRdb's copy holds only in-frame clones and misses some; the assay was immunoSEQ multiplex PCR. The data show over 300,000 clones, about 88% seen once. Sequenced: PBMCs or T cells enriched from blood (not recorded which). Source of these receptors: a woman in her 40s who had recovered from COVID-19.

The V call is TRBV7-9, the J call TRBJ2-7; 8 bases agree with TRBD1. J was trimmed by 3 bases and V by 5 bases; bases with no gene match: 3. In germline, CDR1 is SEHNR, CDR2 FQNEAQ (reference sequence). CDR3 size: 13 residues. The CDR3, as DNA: TGTGCCAGCAGCCCTGGACAGGGCTACGAGCAGTACTTC. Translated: CASSPGQGYEQYF.

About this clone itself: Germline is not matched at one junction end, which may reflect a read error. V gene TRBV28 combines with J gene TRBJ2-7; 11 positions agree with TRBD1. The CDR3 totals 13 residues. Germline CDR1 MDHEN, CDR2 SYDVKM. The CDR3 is CASSLPGTGGSDF. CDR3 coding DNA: TGTGCCAGCAGTTTACCCGGGACAGGGGGTTCGGATTTC. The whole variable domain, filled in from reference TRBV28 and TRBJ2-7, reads DVKVTQSSRYLVKRTGEKVFLECVQDMDHENMFWYRQDPGLGLRLIYFSYDVKMKEKGDIPEGYSVSREKKERFSLILESASTNQTSMYLCASSLPGTGGSDFGPGTRLTVT.

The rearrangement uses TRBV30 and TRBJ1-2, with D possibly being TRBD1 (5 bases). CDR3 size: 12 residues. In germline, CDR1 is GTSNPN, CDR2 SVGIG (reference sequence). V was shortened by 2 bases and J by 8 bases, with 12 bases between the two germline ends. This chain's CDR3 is CAWSPQGKGYTF. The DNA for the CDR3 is TGTGCCTGGAGTCCCCAGGGAAAGGGCTACACCTTC.

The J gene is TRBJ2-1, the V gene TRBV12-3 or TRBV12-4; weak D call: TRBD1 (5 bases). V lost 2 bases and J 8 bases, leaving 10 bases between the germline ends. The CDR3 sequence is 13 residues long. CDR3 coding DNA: TGTGCCAGCAGTTTATCAGGGTACGATGAGCAGTTCTTC. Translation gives CASSLSGYDEQFF.

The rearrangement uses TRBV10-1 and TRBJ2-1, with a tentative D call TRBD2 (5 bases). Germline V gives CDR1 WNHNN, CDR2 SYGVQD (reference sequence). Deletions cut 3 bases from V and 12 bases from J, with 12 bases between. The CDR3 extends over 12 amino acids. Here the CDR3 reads CASSDYSRGQFF. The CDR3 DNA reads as TGCGCCAGCAGTGATTATTCTCGGGGGCAGTTCTTC.

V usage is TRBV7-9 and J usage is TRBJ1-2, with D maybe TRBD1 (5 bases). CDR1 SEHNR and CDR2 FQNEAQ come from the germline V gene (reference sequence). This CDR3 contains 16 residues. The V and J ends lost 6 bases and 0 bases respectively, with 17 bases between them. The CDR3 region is CASSFSGEAANYGYTF. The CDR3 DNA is TGTGCCAGCAGTTTCTCGGGGGAGGCGGCTAACTATGGCTACACCTTC.

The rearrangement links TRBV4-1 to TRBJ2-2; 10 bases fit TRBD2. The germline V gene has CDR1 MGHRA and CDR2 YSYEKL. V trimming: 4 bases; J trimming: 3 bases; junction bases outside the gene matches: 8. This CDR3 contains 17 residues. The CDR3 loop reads CASSRILAGFDTGELFF. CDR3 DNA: TGCGCCAGCAGCCGGATACTAGCGGGGTTCGACACCGGGGAGCTGTTTTTT.

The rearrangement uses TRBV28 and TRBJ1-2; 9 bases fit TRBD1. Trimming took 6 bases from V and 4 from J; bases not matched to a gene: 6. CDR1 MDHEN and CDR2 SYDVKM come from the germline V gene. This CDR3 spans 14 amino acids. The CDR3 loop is CASSGGDRVYGYTF. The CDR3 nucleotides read TGTGCCAGCAGCGGTGGGGACAGGGTCTATGGCTACACCTTC.

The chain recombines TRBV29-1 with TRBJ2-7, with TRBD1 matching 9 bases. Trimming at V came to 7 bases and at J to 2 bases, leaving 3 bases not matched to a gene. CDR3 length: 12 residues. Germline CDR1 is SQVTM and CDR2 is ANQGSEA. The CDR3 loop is CSARTGAYEQYF. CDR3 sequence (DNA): TGCAGCGCTCGGACAGGGGCCTACGAGCAGTACTTC.

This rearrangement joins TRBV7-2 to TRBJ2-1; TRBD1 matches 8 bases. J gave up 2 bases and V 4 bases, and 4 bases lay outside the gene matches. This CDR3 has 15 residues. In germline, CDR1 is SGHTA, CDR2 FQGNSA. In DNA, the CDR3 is TGTGCCAGCAGCTCTCCCAGGGGGCCCTACAATGAGCAGTTCTTC. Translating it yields CASSSPRGPYNEQFF.

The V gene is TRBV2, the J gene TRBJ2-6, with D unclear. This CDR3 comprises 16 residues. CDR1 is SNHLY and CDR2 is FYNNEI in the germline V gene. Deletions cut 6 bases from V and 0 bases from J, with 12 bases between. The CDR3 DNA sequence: TGTGCCAGCAGCCCTTTTTCGCGCTCTGGGGCCAACGTCCTGACTTTC. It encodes CASSPFSRSGANVLTF.

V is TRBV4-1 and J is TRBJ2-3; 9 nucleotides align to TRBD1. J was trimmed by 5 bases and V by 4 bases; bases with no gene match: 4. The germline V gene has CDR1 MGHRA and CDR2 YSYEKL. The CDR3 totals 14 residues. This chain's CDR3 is CASSRDRVGDTQYF. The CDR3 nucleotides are TGCGCCAGCAGCCGGGACAGGGTTGGAGATACGCAGTATTTT.

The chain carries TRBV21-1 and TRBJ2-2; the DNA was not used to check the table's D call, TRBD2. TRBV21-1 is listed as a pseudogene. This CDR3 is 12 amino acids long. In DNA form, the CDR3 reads TGTGCCAGCAAGCCGAACACCGGGGAGCTGTTTTTT. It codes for CASKPNTGELFF.

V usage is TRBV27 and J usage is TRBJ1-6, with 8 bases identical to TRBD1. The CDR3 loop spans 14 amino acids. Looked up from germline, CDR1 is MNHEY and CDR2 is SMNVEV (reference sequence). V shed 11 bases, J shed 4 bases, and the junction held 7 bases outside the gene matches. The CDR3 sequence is CAAAWTGYNSPLHF. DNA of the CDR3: TGTGCCGCCGCCTGGACAGGGTATAATTCACCCCTCCACTTT.

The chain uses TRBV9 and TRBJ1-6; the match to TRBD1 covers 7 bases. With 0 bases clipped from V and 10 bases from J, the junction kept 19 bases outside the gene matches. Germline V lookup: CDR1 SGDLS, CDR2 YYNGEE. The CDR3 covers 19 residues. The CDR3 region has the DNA TGTGCCAGCAGCGTAGTCCCAGGTGGCGCGACAGGGTTAGGATCACCCCTCCACTTT. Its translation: CASSVVPGGATGLGSPLHF.

In DNA, the CDR3 is TGTGCCAGCAGCCAGTACCGTTCAGACTATGGCTACACCTTC. Encoded protein: CASSQYRSDYGYTF. J is TRBJ1-2 and V is TRBV11-1; D call uncertain. The CDR3 length is 14 residues. Trimming removed 5 bases from V and 3 bases from J, with 13 bases in between. Germline V CDR1 and CDR2: SGHAT, FQDESV (reference sequence).

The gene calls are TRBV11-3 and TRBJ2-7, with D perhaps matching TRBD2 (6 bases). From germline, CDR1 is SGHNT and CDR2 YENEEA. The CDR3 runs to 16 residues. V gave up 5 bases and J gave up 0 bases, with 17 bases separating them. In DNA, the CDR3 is TGTGCCAGCAGCCCCCCGGGACTGGGCTCCTCCTACGAGCAGTACTTC. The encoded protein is CASSPPGLGSSYEQYF.

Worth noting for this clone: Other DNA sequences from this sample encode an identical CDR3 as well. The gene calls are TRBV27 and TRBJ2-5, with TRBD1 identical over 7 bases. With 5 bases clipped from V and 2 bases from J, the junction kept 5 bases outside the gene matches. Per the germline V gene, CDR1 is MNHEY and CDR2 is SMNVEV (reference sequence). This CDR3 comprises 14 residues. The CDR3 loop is CASSHRDRQETQYF. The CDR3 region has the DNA TGTGCCAGCAGTCACCGGGACAGACAAGAGACCCAGTACTTC.

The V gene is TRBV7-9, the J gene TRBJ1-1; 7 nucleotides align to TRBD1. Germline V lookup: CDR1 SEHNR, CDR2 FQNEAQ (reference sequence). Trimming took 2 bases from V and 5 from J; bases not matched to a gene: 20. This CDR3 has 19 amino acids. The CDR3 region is CASSLIGLGGANVGTEAFF. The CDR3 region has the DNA TGTGCCAGCAGCTTAATCGGTCTAGGGGGCGCGAATGTGGGGACTGAAGCTTTCTTT.

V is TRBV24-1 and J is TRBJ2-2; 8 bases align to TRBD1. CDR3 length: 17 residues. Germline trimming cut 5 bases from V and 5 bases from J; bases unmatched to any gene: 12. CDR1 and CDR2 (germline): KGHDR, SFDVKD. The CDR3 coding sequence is TGTGCCACCAGTGGAGATACCCGGACAGGGAGAACCGGGGAGCTGTTTTTT. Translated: CATSGDTRTGRTGELFF.

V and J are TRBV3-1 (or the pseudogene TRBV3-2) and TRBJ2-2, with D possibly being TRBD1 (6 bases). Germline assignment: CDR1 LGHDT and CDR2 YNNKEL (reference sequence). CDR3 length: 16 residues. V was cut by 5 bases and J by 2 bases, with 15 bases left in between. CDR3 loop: CASSKAGTTNTGELFF. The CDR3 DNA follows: TGTGCCAGCAGCAAAGCCGGGACAACCAACACCGGGGAGCTGTTTTTT.

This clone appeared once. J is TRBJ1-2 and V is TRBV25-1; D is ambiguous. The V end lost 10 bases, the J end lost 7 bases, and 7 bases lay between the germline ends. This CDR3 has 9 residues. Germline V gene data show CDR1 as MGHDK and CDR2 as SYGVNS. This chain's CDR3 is CATPFGYTF. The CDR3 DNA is TGTGCCACCCCTTTTGGCTACACCTTC.

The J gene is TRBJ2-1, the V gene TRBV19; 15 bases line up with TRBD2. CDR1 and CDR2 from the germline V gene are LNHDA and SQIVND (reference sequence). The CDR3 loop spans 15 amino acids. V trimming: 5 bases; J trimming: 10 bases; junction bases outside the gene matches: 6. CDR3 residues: CASSGLAGGREEQFF. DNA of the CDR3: TGTGCCAGTAGTGGACTAGCGGGAGGGCGAGAGGAGCAGTTCTTC.

The CDR3: CASSFSFYEQYF. CDR3 bases: TGTGCCAGCAGTTTTTCCTTCTACGAGCAGTACTTC. The rearrangement joins TRBV28 to TRBJ2-7; D unclear. The CDR3 loop spans 12 amino acids. With 3 bases removed from V and 3 bases from J, the gap between germline ends came to 6 bases. Germline values: CDR1 MDHEN, CDR2 SYDVKM.

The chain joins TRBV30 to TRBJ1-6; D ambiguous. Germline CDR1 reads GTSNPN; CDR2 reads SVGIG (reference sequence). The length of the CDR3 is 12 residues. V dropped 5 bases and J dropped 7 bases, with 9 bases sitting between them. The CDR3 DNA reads TGTGCCTGGTCCCGAGAAAATTCACCCCTCCACTTT. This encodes CAWSRENSPLHF.

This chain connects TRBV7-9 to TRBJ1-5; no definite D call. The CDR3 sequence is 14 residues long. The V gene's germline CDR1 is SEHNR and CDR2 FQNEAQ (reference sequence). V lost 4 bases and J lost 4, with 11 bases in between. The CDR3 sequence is CASSSQGRNQPQHF. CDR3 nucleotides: TGTGCCAGCAGCTCCCAAGGGAGGAATCAGCCCCAGCATTTT.

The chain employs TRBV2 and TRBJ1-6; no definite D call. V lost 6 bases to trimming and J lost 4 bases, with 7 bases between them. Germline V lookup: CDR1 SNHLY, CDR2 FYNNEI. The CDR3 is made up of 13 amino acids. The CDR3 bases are TGTGCCAGCAGGGACTCTTATAATTCACCCCTCCACTTT. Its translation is CASRDSYNSPLHF.

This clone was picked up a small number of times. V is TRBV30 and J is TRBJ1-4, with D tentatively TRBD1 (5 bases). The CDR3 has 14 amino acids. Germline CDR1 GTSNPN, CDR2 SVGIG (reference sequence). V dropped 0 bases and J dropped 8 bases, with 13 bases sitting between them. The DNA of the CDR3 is TGTGCCTGGAGTGTGGGCAGGGAAGAGGAAAAACTGTTTTTT. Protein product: CAWSVGREEEKLFF.